This T cell receptor (beta chain) was sequenced for a study of T cell responses to AZD1222 COVID-19 vaccine (dated by TCRdb to the early 2020s). Context from the whole study: TCR sequencing covered 230 to 250 trial participants: 200 to 220 given two doses of AZD1222 and 26 given two doses of MenACWY control vaccine. Trial participants were enrolled by age into subgroups of 18-55, 56-69 and 70-plus years, and around 140, 26 and 57 TCR-sequenced participants, respectively, were included in these subgroups. Overall study results and their limits: Most participants were white British and females outnumbered males, and the authors suggested that clonal diversity may have been underestimated. The vaccine-associated CD4 TCRs covered the entire spike protein, and the dominant responses fell in regions 160-218 and 743-854. Reportedly, close to half of the unique spike-specific TCRs recognized epitopes lying outside the regions that are mutated in the B.1.351 and B.1.1.7 variants. The 56-69-year group was small, and its depth increase did not reach significance, likely because of low power. Because no day 14 peak-response samples were available, the repertoires could be characterized only after the peak T cell response. Conclusions about previously exposed vaccinees are limited because only a handful of AZD1222 recipients were SARS-CoV-2 seropositive at baseline. Spike-specific TCR breadth and depth rose significantly after two AZD1222 doses compared with day 0 and with MenACWY recipients.

To note about this clone: Its target antigen remains unknown. No quality values exist for individual bases; no much larger clone is one base distant.

The time point label of this sample denotes: about 28 days (+/-7) after the second vaccine dose. AZD1222 recipients whose second dose came at about 4 weeks and those whose second dose came at about 12 weeks were combined into one group, since spike-specific TCR depth and breadth did not differ between the two schedules. Vaccinee samples came from UK trials COV001 and COV002, including a single-blind randomized controlled phase 2/3 trial of AZD1222 (ChAdOx1 nCoV-19) in healthy adults. Trial participant PBMC samples were collected at day 0 and day 28 after the second dose for TCRbeta chain sequencing. The CDR3 regions of human TCRbeta chains were subjected to immunosequencing. In the source study's methods: Repertoire TCRs were matched against a reference library of SARS-CoV-2-specific TCRs generated with the MIRA antigen-specificity platform. Breadth was defined as the fraction of unique TCRs that were SARS-CoV-2-associated, and depth was defined as the fraction of total T cells that were SARS-CoV-2-associated. Using the MIRA data, every spike-specific TCR was mapped to the spike region that the TCR reacted to and assigned to either a CD4 or a CD8 class. Log10-transformed breadth and depth values were compared by one-way ANOVA with Sidak's multiple comparisons tests. The table comes from immuneACCESS by way of TCRdb, which keeps in-frame sequences with V and J called. Part of the clones is missing from these tables; in studies checked, under half for an unresolved V gene and the rest for unknown reasons. Clone size and V and J calls were adopted from that table, with D and trimming inferred from the DNA. This sample holds more than 120,000 clones; 85% to 95% were observed only once. About a tenth of the sample comes from the top ten.

CDR1 and CDR2 are drawn from the germline V gene: SNHLY, FYNNEI. The CDR3 starts with the cysteine, ends with the phenylalanine, and has 13 residues. Left in the record is the CDR3 DNA by itself, 39 bases read in frame from the first base. Trimming takes 6 bases from V and 3 bases from J, and the germline ends sit 6 bases apart. This sequence was found in an adult who received the AZD1222 COVID-19 vaccine. The sequencing here drew on peripheral blood, taken 28 days after the second AZD1222 dose. Rearrangement joined TRBV2 to TRBJ1-6; there is no confident call for the D gene. The DNA is as follows: TGTGCCAGCAGACAGCTCTATAATTCACCCCTCCACTTT. The translation is CASRQLYNSPLHF.